The 15 T cell receptor beta chains given below trace back to one sample, sequenced in a study of OX40 agonist ivuxolimab in advanced cancers. TCRdb's copy holds only in-frame clones and misses some; the assay was immunoSEQ multiplex PCR. The sample lists around 99,000 clones, approximately 89% occurring once. The sample consisted of CD4+ or CD8+ T cells sorted from blood, taken in a trial of the OX40 agonist ivuxolimab. These receptor sequences come from an adult with an advanced solid tumor such as melanoma, head and neck, liver or kidney cancer.

The rearrangement links TRBV28 to TRBJ1-4; D remains unclear. There are 12 residues in the CDR3. Trimming removed 5 bases from V and 4 bases from J, with 5 bases in between. Per the germline V gene, CDR1 is MDHEN and CDR2 is SYDVKM. DNA for the CDR3: TGTGCCAGCAGTCCCCTTAATGAAAAACTGTTTTTT. The encoded protein is CASSPLNEKLFF.

The CDR3 DNA follows: TGTGCCAGCAGAAGGGACAAGCAGTATGGCTACACCTTC. Translating it yields CASRRDKQYGYTF. The V call is TRBV6-5, the J call TRBJ1-2; TRBD1 is a possible D gene (6 bases). Trimming pared 6 bases from V and 5 bases from J, leaving 13 bases between. The CDR3 spans 13 residues. Germline values: CDR1 MNHEY, CDR2 SVGAGI.

The chain is built from TRBV6-6 and TRBJ2-7; TRBD1 agrees at 10 bases. The CDR3 spans 15 residues. Germline CDR1 reads MNHNY; CDR2 reads SVGAGI (reference sequence). V lost 2 bases to trimming and J lost 2 bases; unmatched junction nucleotides: 3. The CDR3 DNA reads TGTGCCAGCAGTTACGACGGGACAGGGGCCTACGAGCAGTACTTC. This encodes CASSYDGTGAYEQYF.

This chain joins TRBV5-1 and TRBJ1-4; 8 nucleotides match TRBD1. V trimming: 3 bases; J trimming: 5 bases; junction bases outside the gene matches: 6. The CDR3 spans 15 residues. CDR1 and CDR2 from the germline V gene are SGHRS and YFSETQ. The CDR3 coding sequence is TGCGCCAGCAGCTCGACAGGGGCGCTGAATGAAAAACTGTTTTTT. Its translation: CASSSTGALNEKLFF.

V and J are TRBV7-6 and TRBJ2-3; possibly TRBD2 for D (6 bases). The germline V gene encodes CDR1 SGHVS and CDR2 FNYEAQ. This CDR3 spans 15 amino acids. The germline V and J ends were trimmed by 1 base and 3 bases, with 11 bases remaining between them. CDR3 residues: CASSLVGSGTDTQYF. CDR3 nucleotides: TGTGCCAGCAGCTTAGTGGGGAGCGGGACAGATACGCAGTATTTT. Variable domain in full (rest from reference TRBV7-6 and TRBJ2-3): GAGVSQSPRYKVTKRGQDVALRCDPISGHVSLYWYRQALGQGPEFLTYFNYEAQQDKSGLPNDRFSAERPEGSISTLTIQRTEQRDSAMYRCASSLVGSGTDTQYFGPGTRLTVL.

This CDR3 is CASSVDRTGGYGYTF. The CDR3 coding sequence is TGTGCCAGCAGCGTAGATAGGACAGGGGGCTATGGCTACACCTTC. V usage is TRBV9 and J usage is TRBJ1-2, with 10 bases matching TRBD1. The V gene end was trimmed by 0 bases and the J gene end by 4 bases; junction bases not matched to a gene: 3. The CDR3 runs 15 residues. Germline V lookup: CDR1 SGDLS, CDR2 YYNGEE.

The gene calls are TRBV7-9 and TRBJ1-6; D might be TRBD1 (6 bases). CDR1 SEHNR and CDR2 FQNEAQ come from the germline V gene (reference sequence). CDR3 length: 15 amino acids. Trimming left V 4 bases short and J 7 bases short, with 14 bases between. This chain's CDR3 is CASSSLTGGNSPLHF. CDR3 coding DNA: TGTGCCAGCAGCTCGCTGACAGGAGGAAATTCACCCCTCCACTTT.

The chain recombines TRBV10-3 with TRBJ2-2; D gene unclear. The V end lost 3 bases, the J end lost 4 bases, and 6 bases lay between the germline ends. The CDR3 totals 13 residues. CDR1 ENHRY and CDR2 SYGVKD come from the germline V gene. CDR3 in DNA: TGTGCCATCAGTGATAGTGGCACCGGGGAGCTGTTTTTT. It yields the protein CAISDSGTGELFF.

The chain employs TRBV18 and TRBJ2-7, with 9 bases identical to TRBD2. Looked up from germline, CDR1 is KGHSH and CDR2 is LQKENI. The CDR3 sequence is 14 residues long. The trim removed 4 bases at V and 5 bases at J, leaving 6 bases unmatched. DNA of the CDR3: TGTGCCAGCTCACTTAGCGGGAGATCCGACGAGCAGTACTTC. Its protein is CASSLSGRSDEQYF.

This rearrangement joins TRBV6-1 to TRBJ1-4, with 10 nucleotides matching TRBD1. The germline V gene encodes CDR1 MNHNS and CDR2 SASEGT. The CDR3 length is 15 residues. V lost 4 bases, J lost 8 bases, and 7 bases stayed unmatched. CDR3 sequence: CASSGAGQGQEKLFF. CDR3 sequence (DNA): TGTGCCAGCAGTGGTGCGGGACAGGGGCAAGAAAAACTGTTTTTT.

The V and J genes are TRBV4-3 and TRBJ2-1; D remains ambiguous. V lost 4 bases and J 9 bases, leaving 22 bases between the germline ends. CDR3 length equals 16 residues. From germline, CDR1 is LGHNA and CDR2 YSLEER. The CDR3 nucleotides read TGCGCCAGCAGCCCGGTCGATTTTTTAGGGTCGGGTGAGCAGTTCTTC. Translation gives CASSPVDFLGSGEQFF.

CDR3 in amino acids: CASSPSGASGNTIYF. The CDR3 DNA reads as TGTGCCTCCTCCCCCTCGGGGGCCTCTGGAAACACCATATATTTT. This chain connects TRBV10-3 to TRBJ1-3; maybe TRBD1 (6 bases). Deletions cut 11 bases from V and 0 bases from J, with 17 bases between. The germline V gene encodes CDR1 ENHRY and CDR2 SYGVKD. The CDR3 loop spans 15 amino acids.

This chain links TRBV14 with TRBJ1-5, with unresolved D. Germline V lookup: CDR1 SGHDN, CDR2 FVKESK. This CDR3 has 12 residues. V was shortened by 4 bases and J by 3 bases, with 4 bases between the two germline ends. The CDR3 sequence: CASSRPNQPQHF. The CDR3 DNA sequence: TGTGCCAGCAGCCGACCCAATCAGCCCCAGCATTTT.

The chain employs TRBV18 and TRBJ2-7; 8 bases line up with TRBD1. Germline lookup yields CDR1 KGHSH and CDR2 LQKENI. V shed 3 bases, J shed 7 bases, and the junction held 2 bases outside the gene matches. This CDR3 spans 12 amino acids. CDR3 nucleotide sequence: TGTGCCAGCTCACCGGACAGGGAAGAGCAGTACTTC. Its translation: CASSPDREEQYF.

This chain connects TRBV5-1 to TRBJ2-2; no clear D. The V end lost 3 bases, the J end lost 2 bases, and 14 bases lay between the germline ends. This CDR3 comprises 16 residues. Germline values: CDR1 SGHRS, CDR2 YFSETQ. The CDR3 coding sequence is TGCGCCAGCAGCTCCCGGTCCGAGCGAAACACCGGGGAGCTGTTTTTT. This gives the protein CASSSRSERNTGELFF.